This entry concerns a single T cell receptor (beta chain). Its antigen is unknown. This CDR3 comprises 13 residues. Germline CDR1 and CDR2: SGHNT and YENEEA. Trimming pared 2 bases from V and 4 bases from J, leaving 7 bases between. These data originate in a study of Tregs in tolerant kidney transplant recipients. Regarding the study as a whole: Some patients' samples used different primers over time, so nucleotide sequences weren't comparable. Validation in larger populations is needed because few patients were studied.

Mixed chimerism was transient after nonmyeloablative marrow transplants from related graft donors. CD4+CD25+CD127- Tregs, CD4+CD25- non-Tregs, CD4 and CD8 cells were sorted. Generated by immunoSEQ multiplex PCR, the TCRdb table keeps only in-frame clones and is missing some. The sample has 65,000 or so clones, 70% to 90% seen once. This sequence joins TRBV11-3 and TRBJ2-3; D ambiguous. The TCR originated in a human patient who received a combined kidney and bone marrow transplant. Certain T cells may be donor cells from the graft. The sample here was CD4+ T cells from blood (PBMCs), taken 6 months after the transplant. The CDR3 loop reads CASSLSSPDTQYF. The CDR3 coding sequence is TGTGCCAGCAGCTTATCGTCCCCAGATACGCAGTATTTT.